What follows describes a single T cell receptor (beta chain). This CDR3 comprises 16 residues. Per the germline V gene, CDR1 is LNHNV and CDR2 is YYDKDF (reference sequence). The V end lost 4 bases, the J end lost 0 bases, and 13 bases lay between the germline ends. A sample-barcoded 5' primer and a J-beta primer mix were used in a second PCR of roughly 7 to 12 cycles. The template-switch adaptor, which had 12 random nucleotides, put a tag on each cDNA molecule. Researchers report that each sample yielded at least 3 million CDR3-containing paired-end reads. TCRdb reprocessed the 5' RACE reads via MiXCR and lists one record per CDR3 protein. This table has 1.2 million to 1.5 million distinct CDR3 sequences, approximately 60% appearing once. The data stem from a study of blood T cells in healthy people across ages. In the study overall: Through template switching, about one barcoded beta molecule was captured per two T cells, as measured in model experiments.

This chain uses TRBV15 with TRBJ2-1; weak D call: TRBD2 (6 bases). The TCR comes from a man aged 18 to 35 in good health. Sequenced input: blood. The CDR3 reads CATSTERAGSYNEQFF. The CDR3 DNA sequence: TGTGCCACCAGCACCGAGCGGGCAGGCTCCTACAATGAGCAGTTCTTC.